This T cell receptor beta chain was sequenced during a study of blood T cells in healthy people across ages. Findings and limits, study-wide: It was held that the diversity estimates obtained from one million T cells were underestimates. With donor CMV status unknown, expanded clonotype changes were possibly confounded.

The authors isolated at least 6 million PBMCs per sample. From germline, CDR1 is DFQATT and CDR2 SNEGSKA (reference sequence). CDR3 length equals 13 residues. As to this clonotype: Antigen specificity is unknown. One end of the junction does not line up with germline, which may come from a read error.

A sample-barcoded 5' primer and a J-beta primer mix were used in a second PCR of roughly 7 to 11 cycles. MiXCR, applied by TCRdb to the 5' RACE reads, yields one record per CDR3 protein. In the table there are fewer than 1,200,000 distinct CDR3 sequences, around 25% of which are singletons. The same specimen was also included in a second study, on T cells of mothers and their children. That work states: Nine systemically healthy Caucasian donors: three mothers, six children.

The sample comprised blood. This sequence joins TRBV20-1 and TRBJ2-5; D uncertain. The source is a girl between 2 and 10 years old in good health. The CDR3 loop is CSAIRHFQESQYF. The CDR3 bases are TGCAGTGCTATCAGACACTTCCAAGAGTCCCAGTACTTC.